This T cell receptor (beta chain) was profiled in a study of response to subunit inactivated influenza vaccine (dated by TCRdb to the late 2010s). Some background on the complete study: Deep quantitative profiling of the T cell receptor repertoire was used in the study to follow responses to a trivalent subunit inactivated influenza vaccine. Beyond this particular receptor, the publication reports: It was suggested by the authors that each seasonal influenza vaccination may recruit only a limited number of new T cells.

This clonotype was picked up a small number of times. Its antigen is currently not known. Base qualities are not at hand, and no much larger clone is one base apart. The receptor library was made with RT-PCR. The listed sequencing device is Illumina HiSeq 2500. Starting from the raw public reads, TCRdb applied fastp trimming at Q25, assembled clones with MiXCR and retained in-frame beta chains. Entries are consolidated by CDR3 protein sequence, retaining the most common genes and DNA. The sample profile shows 650,000 to 800,000 distinct CDR3 sequences; approximately 13% of them were found once. The ten largest clones represent approximately 6.5% of the sample. This specimen consisted of PBMCs from blood, obtained 14 days before vaccination. The TCR sequence derives from a man between 50 and 59 years old who received an inactivated influenza vaccine. Donor details come from another sample of the same person, matched by shared clones.

The CDR3 region has the sequence CASSLVGRGHTNYGYTF. The DNA is as follows: TGTGCCAGCAGCTTAGTGGGGCGGGGACACACCAACTATGGCTACACCTTC. The chain uses TRBV7-9 and TRBJ1-2; possibly the D gene is TRBD1, per 6 matching bases. CDR1 and CDR2, looked up from the germline V gene (reference sequence), are SEHNR and FQNEAQ. From cysteine to phenylalanine, the CDR3 is 17 amino acids long. The CDR3 DNA has 51 bases and is translated from base 1. The junction carries 17 bases between V and J, which are trimmed by 1 base and 2 bases respectively. Outside the CDR3, residues come from the reference TRBV7-9 and TRBJ1-2 proteins, so the full variable domain is: DTGVSQNPRHKITKRGQNVTFRCDPISEHNRLYWYRQTLGQGPEFLTYFQNEAQLEKSRLLSDRFSAERPKGSFSTLEIQRTEQGDSAMYLCASSLVGRGHTNYGYTFGSGTRLTVV.